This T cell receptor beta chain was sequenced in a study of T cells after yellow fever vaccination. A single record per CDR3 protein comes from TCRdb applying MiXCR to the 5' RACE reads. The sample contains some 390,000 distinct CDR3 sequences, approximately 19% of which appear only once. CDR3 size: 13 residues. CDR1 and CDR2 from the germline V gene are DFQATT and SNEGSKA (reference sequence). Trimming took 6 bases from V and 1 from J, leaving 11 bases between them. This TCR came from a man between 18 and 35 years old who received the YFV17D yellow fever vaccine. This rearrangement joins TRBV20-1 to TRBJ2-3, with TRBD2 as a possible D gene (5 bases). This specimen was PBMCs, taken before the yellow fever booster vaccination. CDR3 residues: CSAPGSRTDTQYF. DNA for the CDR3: TGCAGTGCCCCGGGGTCCCGCACAGATACGCAGTATTTT.